The 16 T cell receptor beta chains in this list originate from one sample, sequenced in a study of cytomegalovirus exposure and HLA in healthy donors. Primers: 60 Vbeta forward and 13 Jbeta reverse. Measured with immunoSEQ multiplex PCR; TCRdb has only the in-frame clones, and not every one. The repertoire holds more than 110,000 clones, with less than 85% as singletons. Sequencing was done on a sample of PBMCs. The receptors come from a woman in her forties or fifties in good health and CMV-seropositive.

This chain connects TRBV7-6 to TRBJ2-1, with D tentatively TRBD1 (6 bases). This CDR3 comprises 14 residues. V lost 1 base to trimming and J lost 9 bases, with 13 bases between them. Germline lookup yields CDR1 SGHVS and CDR2 FNYEAQ. CDR3 residues: CASSLENRDTEQFF. Here the CDR3 DNA reads TGTGCCAGCAGCTTAGAAAACAGGGATACTGAGCAGTTCTTC.

The chain employs TRBV4-1 and TRBJ2-7, with TRBD2 matching over 11 bases. With 0 bases clipped from V and 2 bases from J, the junction kept 15 bases outside the gene matches. Germline CDR1 reads MGHRA; CDR2 reads YSYEKL. This CDR3 region has 20 residues. The CDR3 DNA sequence: TGCGCCAGCAGCCAAGATCGGGACCTTTCCCTAGCGGGGGGTGCCTACGAGCAGTACTTC. Amino acids: CASSQDRDLSLAGGAYEQYF.

CDR3 region: CASSSGGATEKLFF. In DNA, the CDR3 is TGTGCCAGCTCATCCGGGGGGGCCACTGAAAAACTGTTTTTT. This chain links TRBV18 with TRBJ1-4; D might be TRBD1 (6 bases). The CDR3 contains 14 residues. The germline V and J ends were trimmed by 5 bases and 7 bases, with 14 bases remaining between them. Germline-derived CDR1 and CDR2 are KGHSH and LQKENI.

This chain joins TRBV5-6 and TRBJ1-6; 7 bases are shared with TRBD1. This CDR3 is built from 16 residues. Germline lookup yields CDR1 SGHDT and CDR2 YYEEEE. The V segment lost 6 bases and the J segment 10 bases; nucleotides outside the gene matches: 16. This CDR3 is CASTDLQQGRGSPLHF. CDR3 DNA sequence: TGTGCCAGCACAGATTTGCAACAGGGCAGGGGGTCACCCCTCCACTTT.

This clone has a single count. The CDR3 loop is CASSLVAVNTEAFF. In DNA form, the CDR3 reads TGTGCCAGCAGCTTGGTGGCGGTGAACACTGAAGCTTTCTTT. The chain couples TRBV5-8 to TRBJ1-1; D remains unclear. The CDR3 runs 14 residues. The germline CDR1 and CDR2 sequences are SGHTS and YDEGEE. V shed 0 bases and J shed 0 bases, with 6 bases lying between them.

As concerns this clone: An end of the junction differs from the germline gene, which may be a read error. The rearrangement links TRBV7-9 to TRBJ1-2; D is possibly TRBD1 (6 bases). This CDR3 spans 12 amino acids. The germline V gene has CDR1 SEHNR and CDR2 FQNEAQ (reference sequence). The CDR3 bases are TGTGCCAGCAGCTCCCCCGCAGGGGAGATATCCTTC. It yields the protein CASSSPAGEISF.

The gene calls are TRBV7-3 and TRBJ2-2; TRBD2 aligns across 10 bases. CDR1 and CDR2 (germline): SGHTA, FQGTGA. The CDR3 totals 16 residues. Unmatched junction bases numbered 4, after V lost 5 bases and J lost 1 base. This CDR3 is CASSLIAGGNTGELFF. The CDR3 nucleotides read TGTGCCAGCAGCCTTATAGCGGGGGGGAACACCGGGGAGCTGTTTTTT.

The chain uses TRBV18 and TRBJ2-7; maybe TRBD2 (6 bases). Germline V CDR1 and CDR2: KGHSH, LQKENI. This CDR3 has 14 residues. V lost 2 bases and J 5 bases, leaving 13 bases between the germline ends. For the CDR3, the DNA is TGTGCCAGCTCACCAGGGTACGGGAGAGACGAGCAGTACTTC. It encodes CASSPGYGRDEQYF.

The V gene is TRBV21-1, the J gene TRBJ1-3. TRBV21-1 is tagged as a pseudogene. This CDR3 contains 15 residues. The CDR3 DNA sequence: TGTGCCAGCCCAAAGGGACTGCGAACCGGAAACACCATATATTTT. Protein product: CASPKGLRTGNTIYF.

The V and J genes are TRBV2 and TRBJ2-3, with 10 bases identical to TRBD1. Germline V lookup: CDR1 SNHLY, CDR2 FYNNEI. The CDR3 spans 14 residues. V was clipped by 4 bases and J by 6 bases; unmatched bases: 4. As DNA, the CDR3 is TGTGCCAGCAGTGGACAGGGGGCGGGCGATACGCAGTATTTT. Translating gives CASSGQGAGDTQYF.

J is TRBJ1-2 and V is TRBV18; D is perhaps TRBD1 (5 bases). The germline V gene has CDR1 KGHSH and CDR2 LQKENI. Deletions cut 5 bases from V and 3 bases from J, with 19 bases between. This CDR3 has 16 residues. Here the CDR3 DNA reads TGTGCCAGCTCAGAGTTTACCGGGCCCAGGGACTATGGCTACACCTTC. As protein: CASSEFTGPRDYGYTF.

Written as DNA, the CDR3 is TGTGCCAGCAGCCTAGGGACAGGGGCCCGTCAGCCCCAGCATTTT. Its translation: CASSLGTGARQPQHF. V and J are TRBV5-8 and TRBJ1-5, with TRBD1 matching over 10 bases. Germline CDR1 reads SGHTS; CDR2 reads YDEGEE. J gave up 6 bases and V 4 bases, and 7 bases lay outside the gene matches. This CDR3 is 15 amino acids long.

V and J are TRBV28 and TRBJ1-2; D unresolved. V was pared by 10 bases and J by 2 bases, with 17 bases between. The CDR3 is 14 residues long. Germline CDR1 and CDR2: MDHEN and SYDVKM. The CDR3 bases are TGTGCCACTTCGGGAAGTCCTCTAAACTATGGCTACACCTTC. The encoded protein is CATSGSPLNYGYTF.

CDR3 nucleotides: TGTGCCAGCAGTTACGGGACACCGAGCTCCTACGAGCAGTACTTC. Translated, it gives CASSYGTPSSYEQYF. V is TRBV6-6 and J is TRBJ2-7; D perhaps matches TRBD1 (6 bases). Germline V gene data show CDR1 as MNHNY and CDR2 as SVGAGI (reference sequence). The CDR3 extends over 15 amino acids. Trimming removed 2 bases at V and 0 bases at J, with 11 bases between.

The chain couples TRBV27 to TRBJ1-2, with a weak D call TRBD1 (6 bases). CDR1 and CDR2 from the germline V gene are MNHEY and SMNVEV (reference sequence). This CDR3 contains 12 residues. Trimming took off 5 bases at V and 11 bases at J, with 15 bases between the two ends. The CDR3 bases are TGTGCCAGCAGTGCGACACAGGGCAGTTACACCTTC. This translates into CASSATQGSYTF.

The chain couples TRBV4-2 to TRBJ2-5; the D is unclear. This CDR3 contains 14 residues. Germline V gene data show CDR1 as LGHNA and CDR2 as YNFKEQ. Trimming shortened V by 0 bases and J by 3 bases, and 8 bases separated the two germline ends. CDR3 nucleotide sequence: TGTGCCAGCAGCCAAGATCCCAGAAAAGAGACCCAGTACTTC. It specifies CASSQDPRKETQYF.